This T cell receptor beta chain was documented in a study of T-cell reconstitution after alpha-beta-depleted transplantation in children. Overall study results and limits: Newly produced T cells mostly accounted for T-cell counts and diversity one year post-transplant.

TCRbeta library preparation incorporated unique molecular identifiers. In TCRdb, the PCR reads were re-called with MiXCR into one record per CDR3 protein. This sample yields around 580,000 distinct CDR3 sequences, of which 20% to 25% are seen a single time; about 14% belongs to the top ten. This clonotype occurred a few times. The antigen is not known. Specimen: PBMCs, mostly from graft donor cells, collected 360 days after TCRalphabeta/CD19-depleted stem cell transplant. The sequence came from a boy less than two years old who had a stem cell transplant for acute myeloid leukemia, so the T cells may come from the graft donor.

CDR3 amino acids: CSARAGEGYGYTF. CDR3 DNA: TGCAGTGCTAGGGCGGGGGAAGGCTATGGCTACACCTTC. The chain joins TRBV20-1 to TRBJ1-2; a possible D gene is TRBD1 (5 bases). V was cut by 3 bases and J by 4 bases, with 12 bases left in between. This CDR3 has 13 amino acids. Germline lookup yields CDR1 DFQATT and CDR2 SNEGSKA (reference sequence).